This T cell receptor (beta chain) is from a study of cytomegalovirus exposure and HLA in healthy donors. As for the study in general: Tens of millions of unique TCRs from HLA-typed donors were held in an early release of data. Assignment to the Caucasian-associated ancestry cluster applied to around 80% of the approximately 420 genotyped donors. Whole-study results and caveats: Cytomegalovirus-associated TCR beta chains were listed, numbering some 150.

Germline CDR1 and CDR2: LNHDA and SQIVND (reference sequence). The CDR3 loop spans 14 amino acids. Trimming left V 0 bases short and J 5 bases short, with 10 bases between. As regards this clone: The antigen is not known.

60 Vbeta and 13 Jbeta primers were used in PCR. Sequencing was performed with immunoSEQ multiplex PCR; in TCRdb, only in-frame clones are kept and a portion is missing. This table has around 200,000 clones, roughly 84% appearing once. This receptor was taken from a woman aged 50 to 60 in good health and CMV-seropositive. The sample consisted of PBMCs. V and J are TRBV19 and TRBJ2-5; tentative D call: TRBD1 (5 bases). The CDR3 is CASSIDQGTETQYF. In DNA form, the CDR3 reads TGTGCCAGTAGTATAGATCAGGGAACGGAGACCCAGTACTTC.